The subject of this entry is one TCR beta chain. This specimen belongs to a study of TIL therapy for anti-PD-1-resistant metastatic lung cancer. As for the study in general: Most patients had lung adenocarcinoma. Tumors carried a median roughly 1.5 non-synonymous mutations per megabase.

The libraries were made with immunoSEQ v3. The data were produced by immunoSEQ multiplex PCR, yet TCRdb's version contains in-frame clones alone and is incomplete. The table shows tens of thousands of clones, with 70% to 90% occurring only once. Noted time point: pre-treatment sample, taken before nivolumab and TIL therapy. This CDR3 has 14 residues. Trimming shortened V by 6 bases and J by 2 bases, and 14 bases separated the two germline ends. Germline V gene sequence: CDR1 KGHSH, CDR2 LQKENI. This material consisted of blood, taken at baseline. This sequence joins TRBV18 and TRBJ2-7; D is perhaps TRBD2 (6 bases). This TCR was recovered from a person aged 25 to 80 with non-small cell lung cancer. CDR3 residues: CASSPTPGAYEQYF. The CDR3 coding sequence is TGTGCCAGCTCCCCCACGCCGGGGGCCTACGAGCAGTACTTC.